In its sample, the clone carrying this T cell receptor (beta chain) was seen a few times. TCR beta CDR3 regions were amplified from RNA. The study used the HTBI primer set for a first-round RT-PCR of the TCR CDR3. TCRdb re-derived calls from the multiplex PCR reads in MiXCR, one entry per CDR3 protein. Of fewer than 550,000 distinct CDR3 sequences listed, approximately 15% are singletons. The ends lost 5 bases at V and 7 bases at J; junction bases unmatched: 8. Germline CDR1 SGHTA, CDR2 FQGTGA. This CDR3 spans 15 amino acids. The data are from a study of T cells in Graves' hyperthyroidism and ophthalmopathy.

This clonotype was sampled from a woman between 18 and 29 years old with Graves' hyperthyroidism. Material: blood. The genes are TRBV7-3 and TRBJ2-1; 10 nucleotides agree with TRBD2. CDR3 coding DNA: TGTGCCAGCAGCCGGTCCAGCGGGAGGGCTAATGAGCAGTTCTTC. Protein: CASSRSSGRANEQFF.